This TCR beta chain was captured by sequencing in a study of T cell changes during pregnancy in multiple sclerosis. Sequencing used immunoSEQ multiplex PCR; TCRdb keeps in-frame clones, though not all of them. This sample has 20,000 to 25,000 clones; around 86% occur once, and the top ten carry around 8%. Germline V gene sequence: CDR1 SQVTM, CDR2 ANQGSEA. There are 11 residues in the CDR3. This rearrangement joins TRBV29-1 to TRBJ1-1; possibly TRBD1 for D (6 bases). This TCR came from a female donor in good health, enrolled as a control in a pregnancy study. Here the sequenced sample was CD8+ T cells from peripheral blood mononuclear cells, taken in the first trimester of pregnancy. Here the CDR3 DNA reads TGCACCGAGGGGGGGGACACTGAAGCTTTCTTT. This translates into CTEGGDTEAFF.